Presented here are 3 T cell receptor beta chains from one specimen sequenced in a study of memory CD4+ T cells and cytomegalovirus serostatus (dated by TCRdb to between 2017 and 2020). A FACSAria II was used to sort memory CD4+ T cells, defined as single viable CD3+CD4+CD8-CD45RO+ cells. Preparation of the library involved the immunoSEQ multiplex PCR assay. TCRdb mirrors the immuneACCESS table, restricted to in-frame sequences. Some clones are absent from its copies; in checked studies, under half trace to an unresolved V gene, and the reason for the others is unknown. The sample profile shows roughly 64,000 clones; roughly three quarters of them were found once. The ten largest clonotypes hold roughly 0.94% of the sample. Sequencing was done on a sample of memory CD4+ T cells from blood. The source is an adult in good health and CMV-seronegative.

Only a few counts were recorded for this clone. This chain joins TRBV18 and TRBJ1-3; 7 positions match TRBD1. The germline V gene has CDR1 KGHSH and CDR2 LQKENI. The CDR3 runs 16 residues. V shed 0 bases and J 0 bases; nucleotides not matched to a gene: 2. DNA for the CDR3: TGTGCCAGCTCACCACCGGGACAGCCCTCTGGAAACACCATATATTTT. Translated, it gives CASSPPGQPSGNTIYF.

The chain employs TRBV6-6 and TRBJ1-2; D perhaps matches TRBD1 (6 bases). Looked up from germline, CDR1 is MNHNY and CDR2 is SVGAGI (reference sequence). Deletions cut 8 bases from V and 8 bases from J, with 21 bases between. The CDR3 has 14 amino acids. The CDR3 sequence is CASGTRTAVKGYTF. DNA for the CDR3: TGTGCCAGCGGAACCAGGACAGCTGTGAAGGGCTACACCTTC.

The chain combines TRBV9 with TRBJ1-2; no clear D gene. V was pared by 0 bases and J by 7 bases, with 16 bases between. CDR1 SGDLS and CDR2 YYNGEE come from the germline V gene. The CDR3 contains 15 residues. The chain's CDR3 is CASSVDFEGQLGYTF. CDR3 nucleotides: TGTGCCAGCAGCGTAGACTTCGAGGGCCAGCTTGGCTACACCTTC.